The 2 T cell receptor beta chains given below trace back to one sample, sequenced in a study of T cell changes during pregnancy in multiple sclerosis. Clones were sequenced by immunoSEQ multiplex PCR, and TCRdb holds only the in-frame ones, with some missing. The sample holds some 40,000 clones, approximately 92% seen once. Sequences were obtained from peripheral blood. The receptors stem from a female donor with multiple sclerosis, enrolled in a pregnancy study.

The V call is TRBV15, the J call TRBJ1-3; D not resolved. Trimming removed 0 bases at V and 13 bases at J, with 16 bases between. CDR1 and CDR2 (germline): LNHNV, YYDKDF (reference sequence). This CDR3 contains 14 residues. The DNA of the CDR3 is TGTGCCACCAGCAGAGATCTCACCGGGGATTTAATATATTTT. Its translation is CATSRDLTGDLIYF. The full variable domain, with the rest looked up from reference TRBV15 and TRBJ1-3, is DAMVIQNPRYQVTQFGKPVTLSCSQTLNHNVMYWYQQKSSQAPKLLFHYYDKDFNNEADTPDNFQSRRPNTSFCFLDIRSPGLGDTAMYLCATSRDLTGDLIYFGEGSWLTVV.

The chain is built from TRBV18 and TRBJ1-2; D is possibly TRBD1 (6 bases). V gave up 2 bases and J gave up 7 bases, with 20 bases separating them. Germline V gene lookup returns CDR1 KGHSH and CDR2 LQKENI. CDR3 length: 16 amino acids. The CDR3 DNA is TGTGCCAGCTCACCATATTCGGACAGTACCTTGGCTGGCTACACCTTC. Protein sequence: CASSPYSDSTLAGYTF. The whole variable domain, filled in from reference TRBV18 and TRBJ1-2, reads NAGVMQNPRHLVRRRGQEARLRCSPMKGHSHVYWYRQLPEEGLKFMVYLQKENIIDESGMPKERFSAEFPKEGPSILRIQQVVRGDSAAYFCASSPYSDSTLAGYTFGSGTRLTVV.